A single T cell receptor (beta chain) is shown here with its context. Time point denoted: newly diagnosed GD, antithyroid drugs for less than 3 months. Isolated PBMC RNA provided the starting material for the TCR library. The collection involved drawing nine milliliters of peripheral blood into EDTA tubes. These data belong to a study of regulatory T cells in long-lasting Graves disease. Arm-PCR with iRepertoire HTBI primers amplified the CDR3 regions for these TCR beta libraries. TCRdb analysed the multiplex PCR reads with MiXCR anew, one entry per CDR3 protein. Of around 500,000 distinct CDR3 sequences listed, more than 15% are singletons. The germline V and J ends were trimmed by 3 bases and 7 bases, with 16 bases remaining between them. Germline loops: CDR1 MNHGY, CDR2 SVAAGI. This CDR3 spans 15 amino acids. In addition, the sample was reused for a study of T cells in Graves' hyperthyroidism and ophthalmopathy. That paper notes: The diagnostic basis comprised clinical symptoms, serum thyroxine and TRAb, thyroid ultrasound and orbital computed tomography. Before onset, by a median of about six months, the model predicted ophthalmopathy.

The chain combines TRBV6-9 with TRBJ1-5; D may be TRBD1 (5 bases). This sequence originates from a woman in her forties or fifties with Graves disease. This specimen consisted of peripheral blood mononuclear cells (PBMCs), obtained at new diagnosis, from a patient treated with antithyroid drugs. CDR3 region: CASSYPGRSEQPQHF. DNA of the CDR3: TGTGCCAGCAGTTACCCAGGGAGGTCGGAACAGCCCCAGCATTTT.